This TCR beta chain was documented in a study of cytomegalovirus exposure and HLA in healthy donors. Regarding the study as a whole: Most of the TCR beta V segments (in an earlier analysis) were productive either about 87% or about 30% of the time. In a later analysis, an Asian-associated ancestry cluster reportedly showed fewer N-insertions than the 666-donor mean.

As for this clone: Antigen specificity is unknown.

Looked up from germline, CDR1 is MGHRA and CDR2 is YSYEKL. V trimming: 0 bases; J trimming: 3 bases; junction bases outside the gene matches: 6. This CDR3 comprises 16 residues. Primers included in the PCR were 60 Vbeta and 13 Jbeta primers. Some clones are missing from TCRdb's copy, which holds only in-frame ones; the method was immunoSEQ multiplex PCR. Of around 160,000 clones listed, approximately 70% are singletons. This clonotype was sampled from a woman younger than 30 in good health and CMV-seronegative. The J gene is TRBJ2-7, the V gene TRBV4-1; TRBD1 matches at 9 bases. The source material was PBMCs. In nucleotides, the CDR3 is TGCGCCAGCAGCCAAGATGTAGGACAGGGGTTCTACGAGCAGTACTTC. Translated: CASSQDVGQGFYEQYF.